This paragraph reports one TCR beta chain. There is no known antigen for this receptor. No base-level quality is on record; no much larger clone is a single base apart. The library came from 5' RACE. TCRdb records Illumina HiSeq 2500 as the sequencer. A second PCR of roughly 6 to 12 cycles was run with a J-beta primer mix and a sample-barcoded 5' primer. A template-switch 5' adaptor carrying 12 random nucleotides introduced a unique molecular identifier onto each TCR beta cDNA molecule. Each sample yielded at least 2.5 million CDR3-containing paired-end reads. First-strand cDNA synthesis was performed from all RNA using the Mint cDNA synthesis kit, with priming by a TRBC-specific oligonucleotide. After uracil-DNA glycosylase treatment, a first 18-cycle PCR used universal primers M1SS and BC2_uni_R on all cDNA. The authors processed their data as follows. Each sample was normalized by randomly selecting 1 million high-quality reads, each carrying a distinct molecular identifier. Reads sharing molecular identifiers were discarded rather than binned into consensus sequences. MiTCR, run with a Q25 quality threshold and the strictest error-elimination algorithm, handled CDR3 identification, clonotype clustering and error correction. A nonparametric unseen species model using Euler transformation provided a lower-bound estimate of total TCR beta diversity. In TCRdb, the public reads were trimmed at Q25 with fastp and aligned with MiXCR, with productive beta chains retained. Each record represents a unique CDR3 protein, reported with the most common genes and DNA among its rows. The V and J calls and clone size come from TCRdb's table, not from the authors' own analysis. Present in this sample are more than 1 million distinct CDR3 sequences, 35% to 55% of which were seen just once. 18% of the sample is held by the ten biggest clonotypes.

The data were obtained in a study of blood T cells in healthy people across ages (dated by TCRdb to between 2014 and 2016). As for the study more broadly: Template switching captured roughly one uniquely barcoded TCR beta cDNA molecule per two T cells in model experiments. The study analyzed two additional independent replicas of 1 million unique cDNA reads from the same blood draw for two donors, one aged 18 to 30 and one aged 80 or older. To avoid experimental bias, donors of different ages were spread randomly across the sequencing lanes. Age-related changes in TCR beta repertoire diversity were measured in the study by deep sequencing normalized with unique cDNA molecular identifiers. Four age groups were formed from the donors: young (average approximately 15 years), middle-aged (roughly 38), aged (approximately 60) and long-lived (less than 85).

Broad study findings and their caveats: The long-lived group showed more naive CD4+ T cells, fewer expanded clones and increased TCR diversity than the aged group, suggesting age selection. Observed TCR beta diversity per million T cells fell roughly linearly with age, and a significant reduction was already apparent by age around 40. A strong correlation was found between observed TCR beta diversity and the percentage of naive T cells measured by flow cytometry. Because the CMV infection status of the donors was unknown, age-related changes in expanded clonotypes may potentially have been confounded. Bulk unsorted PBMC profiling prevented conclusive comparison of naive and antigen-experienced compartments. Total diversity estimates from one million sequenced T cells were considered lower bounds and underestimates.

The 35 to 40 donors, aged about 6 to 95 years, were systemically healthy Caucasian individuals from Russia. Each donor gave around 9.8 milliliters of peripheral blood, collected into EDTA-treated Vacutainer tubes. PBMCs were isolated by Ficoll-Paque density-gradient centrifugation, with at least 7 million obtained per sample. Trizol reagent was used to extract total RNA from PBMCs, with at least 6 micrograms per sample. For every donor, flow cytometry on a PBMC aliquot measured the percentage of naive CD45RAhigh/CD27high T cells. V loses 2 bases, J loses 4 bases, and the germline ends lie 8 bases apart. The CDR3 sequence holds 13 residues, the cysteine and phenylalanine included. The sequence is cut down to CDR3 DNA, 39 bases in frame from base 1.

The TCR sequence derives from a woman in her sixties or seventies in good health. The chain links TRBV12-3 or TRBV12-4 with TRBJ1-1; the best D guess is TRBD1, with 5 bases matching. Sequenced input: blood. The CDR3 protein sequence reads: CASSLRRGTEAFF. The sequence in DNA is TGTGCCAGCAGTTTAAGGAGGGGCACTGAAGCTTTCTTT.